This T cell receptor beta chain is drawn from a study of shared clonotypes between healthy human individuals. Study at large: The donor group consisted of two women and three men, aged 18 to 49. Notes on the study in general: Clonotype sharing among donors was thought likely to change with sequencing depth.

The naive CD8 population came from CD45RO-negative cells selected for CCR7, without terminally differentiated effector memory CD45RA+ cells. V was trimmed by 2 bases and J by 2 bases, leaving 4 bases between them. Germline assignment: CDR1 MNHNY and CDR2 SVGAGI (reference sequence). This CDR3 region has 12 residues. As concerns this clone: The antigen remains undetermined.

TCRdb's copy holds only in-frame clones and misses some; the assay was immunoSEQ multiplex PCR. The data show roughly 850,000 clones, approximately 97% seen once. J is TRBJ2-7 and V is TRBV6-6; no clear D gene. The sequence came from a man in his thirties or forties in good health. The source material was naive CD8+ T cells sorted from blood. The CDR3 spells CASSYRAYEQYF. The CDR3 DNA reads TGTGCCAGCAGTTACCGGGCCTACGAGCAGTACTTC.